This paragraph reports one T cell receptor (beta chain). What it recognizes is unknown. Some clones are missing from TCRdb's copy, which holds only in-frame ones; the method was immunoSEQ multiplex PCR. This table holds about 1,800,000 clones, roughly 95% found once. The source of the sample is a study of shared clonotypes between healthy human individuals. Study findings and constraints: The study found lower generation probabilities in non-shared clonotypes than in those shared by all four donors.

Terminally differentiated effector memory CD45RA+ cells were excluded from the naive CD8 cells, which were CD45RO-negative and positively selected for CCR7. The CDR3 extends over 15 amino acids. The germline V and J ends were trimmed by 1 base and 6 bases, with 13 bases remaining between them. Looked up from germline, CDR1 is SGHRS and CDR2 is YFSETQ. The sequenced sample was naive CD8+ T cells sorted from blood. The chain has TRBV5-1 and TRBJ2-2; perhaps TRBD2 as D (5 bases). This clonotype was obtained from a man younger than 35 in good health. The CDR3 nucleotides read TGCGCCAGCAGCTTGACTAATCCCGGGGCCGGGGAGCTGTTTTTT. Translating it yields CASSLTNPGAGELFF.